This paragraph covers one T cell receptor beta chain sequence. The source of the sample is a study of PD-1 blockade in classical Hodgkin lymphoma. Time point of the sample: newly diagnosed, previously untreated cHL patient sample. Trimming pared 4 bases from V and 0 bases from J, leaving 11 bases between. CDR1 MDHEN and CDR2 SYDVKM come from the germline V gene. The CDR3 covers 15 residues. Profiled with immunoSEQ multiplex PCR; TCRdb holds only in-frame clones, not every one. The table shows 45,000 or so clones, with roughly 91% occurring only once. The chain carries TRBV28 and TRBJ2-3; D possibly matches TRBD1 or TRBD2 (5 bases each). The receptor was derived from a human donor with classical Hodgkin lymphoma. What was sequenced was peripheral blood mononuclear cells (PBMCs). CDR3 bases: TGTGCCAGCAGTTCCGGGGACCTAAGCACAGATACGCAGTATTTT. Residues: CASSSGDLSTDTQYF.